The 10 T cell receptor beta chains reported below all come from one sample, sequenced in a study of shared clonotypes between healthy human individuals (dated by TCRdb to the early 2020s). The library was built by means of the immunoSEQ multiplex PCR assay. TCRdb stores this immuneACCESS table with in-frame sequences only. Part of the clones is absent; in the studies checked, under half of the shortfall reflects unresolved V genes, and no reason is known for the rest. This sample gives about 680,000 clones in total; about 90% of them show up just once. In total, the top ten clones hold about a quarter of the sample. CD8 naive samples were obtained by positive selection for CCR7 among CD45RO-negative cells, yielding a CD45RA+CCR7+ population from which TemRA cells were excluded. Input material: naive CD8+ T cells sorted from blood. What this sample's cell subset or site label stands for: CD45RA+CCR7+. The receptor set was obtained from a man aged 25-45 years in good health.

J is TRBJ2-7 and V is TRBV9; D possibly corresponds to TRBD2 (5 bases). Germline values: CDR1 SGDLS, CDR2 YYNGEE. V lost 0 bases to trimming and J lost 0 bases, with 10 bases between them. The CDR3 runs to 15 residues. The CDR3 nucleotides read TGTGCCAGCAGCGTAGCAGCGGCCAACTCCTACGAGCAGTACTTC. Its protein product is CASSVAAANSYEQYF. Full variable domain (remainder filled in from reference TRBV9 and TRBJ2-7): DSGVTQTPKHLITATGQRVTLRCSPRSGDLSVYWYQQSLDQGLQFLIQYYNGEERAKGNILERFSAQQFPDLHSELNLSSLELGDSALYFCASSVAAANSYEQYFGPGTRLTVT.

The rearrangement links TRBV5-6 to TRBJ2-7; 7 positions match TRBD2. There are 12 residues in the CDR3. The germline V gene has CDR1 SGHDT and CDR2 YYEEEE. The ends lost 1 base at V and 6 bases at J; junction bases unmatched: 1. The CDR3 sequence: CASSLWEGEQYF. In nucleotides, the CDR3 is TGTGCCAGCAGCTTGTGGGAGGGCGAGCAGTACTTC.

The chain links TRBV11-2 to TRBJ2-2; 7 positions agree with TRBD1. CDR3 length: 16 amino acids. J gave up 2 bases and V 4 bases, and 7 bases lay outside the gene matches. CDR1 and CDR2 (germline): SGHAT, FQNNGV. CDR3 protein: CASSYPGGINTGELFF. The CDR3 DNA is TGTGCCAGCAGCTACCCAGGGGGAATCAACACCGGGGAGCTGTTTTTT.

CDR3 residues: CASSPSGGYQETQYF. For the CDR3, the DNA is TGTGCCAGCAGCCCTAGCGGGGGGTACCAAGAGACCCAGTACTTC. This chain connects TRBV11-2 to TRBJ2-5; 11 nucleotides align to TRBD2. This CDR3 is 15 amino acids long. From germline, CDR1 is SGHAT and CDR2 FQNNGV. The ends lost 5 bases at V and 0 bases at J; junction bases unmatched: 2.

The chain carries TRBV5-1 and TRBJ2-7, with a tentative D call TRBD2 (6 bases). CDR1 is SGHRS, CDR2 YFSETQ, per germline. The V end was cut by 3 bases, the J end by 6 bases, with 16 bases between. The CDR3 is made up of 14 amino acids. The CDR3 sequence is CASSWEEGYSEQYF. CDR3 DNA: TGCGCCAGCAGCTGGGAGGAGGGTTACAGCGAGCAGTACTTC.

The rearrangement links TRBV28 to TRBJ1-1; TRBD1 aligns across 7 bases. CDR3 length: 14 amino acids. Germline V lookup: CDR1 MDHEN, CDR2 SYDVKM. V lost 7 bases to trimming and J lost 3 bases; unmatched junction nucleotides: 8. Here the CDR3 DNA reads TGTGCCAGCAAAAACAGGGGTTGGGACACTGAAGCTTTCTTT. It yields the protein CASKNRGWDTEAFF.

The chain uses TRBV20-1 and TRBJ1-1; 7 nucleotides match TRBD1. V lost 6 bases to trimming and J lost 8 bases; unmatched junction nucleotides: 6. This CDR3 region has 11 residues. CDR1 is DFQATT and CDR2 is SNEGSKA in the germline V gene (reference sequence). The CDR3 nucleotides read TGCAGTGCGCGGACAGGCCTCGAAGCTTTCTTT. This translates into CSARTGLEAFF.

The chain couples TRBV19 to TRBJ2-6, with D maybe TRBD2 (5 bases). The CDR3 totals 15 residues. Trimming pared 1 base from V and 1 base from J, leaving 5 bases between. Per the germline V gene, CDR1 is LNHDA and CDR2 is SQIVND (reference sequence). The CDR3 sequence is CASSIGGSGANVLTF. In nucleotides, the CDR3 is TGTGCCAGTAGTATAGGAGGGTCTGGGGCCAACGTCCTGACTTTC.

The rearrangement links TRBV6-1 to TRBJ1-5; 8 nucleotides match TRBD1. Per the germline V gene, CDR1 is MNHNS and CDR2 is SASEGT. The junction had 6 bases not matched to a gene; V was cut back by 6 bases and J by 2 bases. CDR3 length: 15 amino acids. CDR3 loop: CASRSGQGGNQPQHF. The CDR3 DNA reads as TGTGCCAGCAGAAGCGGACAGGGTGGCAATCAGCCCCAGCATTTT.

The chain has TRBV5-1 and TRBJ2-7; D call uncertain. Germline V gene lookup returns CDR1 SGHRS and CDR2 YFSETQ. V was pared by 0 bases and J by 2 bases, with 9 bases between. The CDR3 contains 14 residues. In nucleotides, the CDR3 is TGCGCCAGCAGCTTGGAACAGAAAACCTACGAGCAGTACTTC. It specifies CASSLEQKTYEQYF.